This T cell receptor (beta chain) was sequenced in a study of blood T cell repertoires in COVID-19. Study context: Samples of COVID-19 (acute and convalescent) were obtained from the United States, Italy and Spain. In each case, the material was cDNA or gDNA derived from T cells, B-cell-depleted T cells, or PBMCs.

Per the authors' pipeline: Using reference gene primer amplification, nucleated cell counts were estimated. TCRdb keeps only in-frame clones here, not all; method: immunoSEQ multiplex PCR. Clonal size and the V and J genes are those of that table, whereas D and trimming came from the DNA. The sample shows around 95,000 clones, 70% to 90% of them seen only once. The origin of this receptor is a man aged 50 to 59 with active or convalescent COVID-19. Sequencing was carried out using peripheral blood.

The CDR3 is CASSSSGQGGLGPQHF. The CDR3 DNA is TGTGCCAGCAGCTCTTCTGGACAGGGCGGGTTGGGGCCCCAGCATTTT. The chain is built from TRBV7-9 and TRBJ1-5, with TRBD1 matching 8 bases. V lost 4 bases and J lost 9; bases outside the gene matches: 14. The CDR3 sequence is 16 residues long. Germline CDR1 SEHNR, CDR2 FQNEAQ (reference sequence).